This T cell receptor (beta chain) comes out of a study of blood T cell repertoires in COVID-19. In the study overall: Sample material is recorded as cDNA or gDNA derived from T cells, B-cell-depleted T cells, or PBMCs.

The method was immunoSEQ multiplex PCR; TCRdb's version includes in-frame clones alone and lacks a portion of them. This sample has about 270,000 clones; less than 95% occur once, and the top ten carry 2.5% to 3%. The cohort comprised adults aged roughly 18 to 95 years residing in around 25 US areas. The germline V gene has CDR1 MNHEY and CDR2 SMNVEV (reference sequence). V lost 6 bases, J lost 0 bases, and 8 bases lay in between. The CDR3 loop spans 13 amino acids. This receptor was identified in a man aged 35-49 years who had been exposed to COVID-19. Sequencing input: PBMCs or T cells enriched from blood (not recorded which). J is TRBJ1-1 and V is TRBV27; no definite D call. The CDR3 loop is CASSLIMNTEAFF. The CDR3 DNA reads TGTGCCAGCAGCTTAATCATGAACACTGAAGCTTTCTTT.